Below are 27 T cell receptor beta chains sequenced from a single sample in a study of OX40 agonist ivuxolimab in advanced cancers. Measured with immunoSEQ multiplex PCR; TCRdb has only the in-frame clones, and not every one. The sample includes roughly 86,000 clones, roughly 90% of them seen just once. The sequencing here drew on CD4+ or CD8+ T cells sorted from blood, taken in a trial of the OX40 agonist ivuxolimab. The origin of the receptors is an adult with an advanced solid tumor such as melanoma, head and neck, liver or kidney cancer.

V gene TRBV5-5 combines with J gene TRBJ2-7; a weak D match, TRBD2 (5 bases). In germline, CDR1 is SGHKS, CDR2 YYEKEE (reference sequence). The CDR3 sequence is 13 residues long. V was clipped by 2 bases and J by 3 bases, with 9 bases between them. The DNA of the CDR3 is TGTGCCAGCAGCTTTTTCGGGGACTACGAGCAGTACTTC. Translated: CASSFFGDYEQYF.

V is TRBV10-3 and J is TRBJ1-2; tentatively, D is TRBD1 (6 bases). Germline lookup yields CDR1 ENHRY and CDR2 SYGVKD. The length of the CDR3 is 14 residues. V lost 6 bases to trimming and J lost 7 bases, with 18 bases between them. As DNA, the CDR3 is TGTGCCATCAGGGGGTCAACAGGGTTTGCTGGCTACACCTTC. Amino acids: CAIRGSTGFAGYTF.

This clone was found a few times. The CDR3 DNA is TGTGCCATCAGGGGGGAGATTGACTCACCCCTCCACTTT. It encodes CAIRGEIDSPLHF. The chain joins TRBV10-3 to TRBJ1-6; a weak D match, TRBD1 (5 bases). The CDR3 runs 13 residues. The V end was cut by 6 bases, the J end by 10 bases, with 13 bases between. Germline V gene data show CDR1 as ENHRY and CDR2 as SYGVKD.

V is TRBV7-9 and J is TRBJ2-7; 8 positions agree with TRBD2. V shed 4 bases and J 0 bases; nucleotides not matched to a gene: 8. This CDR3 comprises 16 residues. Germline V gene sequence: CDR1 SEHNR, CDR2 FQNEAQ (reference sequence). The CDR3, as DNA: TGTGCCAGCAGCTCAACGGGGGGGGAAAGCTCCTACGAGCAGTACTTC. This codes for CASSSTGGESSYEQYF.

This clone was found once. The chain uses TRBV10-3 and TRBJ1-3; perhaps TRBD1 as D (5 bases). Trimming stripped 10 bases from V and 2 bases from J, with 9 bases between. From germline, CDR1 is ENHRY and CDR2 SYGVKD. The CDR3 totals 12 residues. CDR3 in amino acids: CATGTTGNTIYF. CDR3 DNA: TGTGCCACCGGGACGACTGGAAACACCATATATTTT.

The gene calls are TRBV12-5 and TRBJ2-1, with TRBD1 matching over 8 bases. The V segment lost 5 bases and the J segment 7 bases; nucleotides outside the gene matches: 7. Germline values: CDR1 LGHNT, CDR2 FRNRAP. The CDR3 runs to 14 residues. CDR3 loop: CASGEGQGRNEQFF. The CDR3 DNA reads TGTGCTAGTGGTGAAGGACAGGGAAGAAATGAGCAGTTCTTC.

CDR3 sequence reads: CASSFSGNSGNTIYF. The DNA of the CDR3 is TGTGCCAGCAGCTTTTCAGGGAACTCTGGAAACACCATATATTTT. The chain employs TRBV7-8 and TRBJ1-3; TRBD1 is a possible D gene (5 bases). V was cut by 3 bases and J by 0 bases, with 9 bases left in between. Germline V gene lookup returns CDR1 SGHVS and CDR2 FQNEAQ. The CDR3 runs 15 residues. The whole variable domain, filled in from reference TRBV7-8 and TRBJ1-3, reads GAGVSQSPRYKVAKRGQDVALRCDPISGHVSLFWYQQALGQGPEFLTYFQNEAQLDKSGLPSDRFFAERPEGSVSTLKIQRTQQEDSAVYLCASSFSGNSGNTIYFGEGSWLTVV.

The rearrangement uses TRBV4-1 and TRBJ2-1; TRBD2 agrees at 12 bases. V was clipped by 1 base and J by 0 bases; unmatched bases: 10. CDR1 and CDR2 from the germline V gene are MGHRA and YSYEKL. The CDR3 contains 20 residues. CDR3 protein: CASSQVSGTSGPSSYNEQFF. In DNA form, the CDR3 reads TGCGCCAGCAGCCAAGTTTCTGGGACTAGCGGGCCGAGCTCCTACAATGAGCAGTTCTTC.

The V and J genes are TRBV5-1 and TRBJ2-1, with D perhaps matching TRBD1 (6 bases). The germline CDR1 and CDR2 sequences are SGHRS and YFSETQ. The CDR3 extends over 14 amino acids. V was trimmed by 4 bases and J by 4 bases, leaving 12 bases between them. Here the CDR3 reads CASSTGQSYNEQFF. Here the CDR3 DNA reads TGCGCCAGCAGCACCGGACAGTCTTACAATGAGCAGTTCTTC.

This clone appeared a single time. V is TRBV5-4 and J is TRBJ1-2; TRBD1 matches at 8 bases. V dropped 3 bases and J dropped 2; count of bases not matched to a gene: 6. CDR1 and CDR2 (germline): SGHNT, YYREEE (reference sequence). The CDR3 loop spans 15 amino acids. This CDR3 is CASSSDRGQNYGYTF. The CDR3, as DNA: TGTGCCAGCAGCTCAGACAGGGGACAGAACTATGGCTACACCTTC.

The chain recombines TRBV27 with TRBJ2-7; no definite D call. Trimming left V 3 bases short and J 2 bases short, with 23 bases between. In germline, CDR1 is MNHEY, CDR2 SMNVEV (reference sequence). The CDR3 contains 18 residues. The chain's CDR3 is CASSFGGVGMYPTYEQYF. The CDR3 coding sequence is TGTGCCAGCAGTTTCGGCGGAGTAGGGATGTATCCCACCTACGAGCAGTACTTC.

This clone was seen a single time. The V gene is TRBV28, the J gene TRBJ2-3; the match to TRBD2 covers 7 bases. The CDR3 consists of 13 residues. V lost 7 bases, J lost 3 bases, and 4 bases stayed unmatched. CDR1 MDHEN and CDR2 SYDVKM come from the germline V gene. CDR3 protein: CASTSGMTDTQYF. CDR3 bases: TGTGCCAGCACTAGCGGAATGACAGATACGCAGTATTTT.

Here the CDR3 reads CASSVEGQGADTQYF. CDR3 DNA sequence: TGTGCCAGCAGCGTAGAGGGCCAGGGGGCAGATACGCAGTATTTT. The rearrangement links TRBV9 to TRBJ2-3; 7 nucleotides align to TRBD1. Germline values: CDR1 SGDLS, CDR2 YYNGEE. With 0 bases clipped from V and 4 bases from J, the junction kept 5 bases outside the gene matches. The CDR3 is 15 residues long.

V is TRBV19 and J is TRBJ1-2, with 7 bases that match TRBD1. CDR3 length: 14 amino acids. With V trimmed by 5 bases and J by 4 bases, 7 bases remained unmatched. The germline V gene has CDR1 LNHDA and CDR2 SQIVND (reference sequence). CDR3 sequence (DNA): TGTGCCAGTAGTGAAAGACAGGGCGGCTATGGCTACACCTTC. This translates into CASSERQGGYGYTF.

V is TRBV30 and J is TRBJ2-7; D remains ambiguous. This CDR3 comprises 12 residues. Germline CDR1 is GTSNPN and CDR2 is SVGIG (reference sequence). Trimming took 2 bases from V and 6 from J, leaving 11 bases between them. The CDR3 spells CAWSSMFTEQYF. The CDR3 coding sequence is TGTGCCTGGAGTTCCATGTTCACCGAGCAGTACTTC. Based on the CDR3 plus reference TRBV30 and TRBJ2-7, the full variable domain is SQTIHQWPATLVQPVGSPLSLECTVEGTSNPNLYWYRQAAGRGLQLLFYSVGIGQISSEVPQNLSASRPQDRQFILSSKKLLLSDSGFYLCAWSSMFTEQYFGPGTRLTVT.

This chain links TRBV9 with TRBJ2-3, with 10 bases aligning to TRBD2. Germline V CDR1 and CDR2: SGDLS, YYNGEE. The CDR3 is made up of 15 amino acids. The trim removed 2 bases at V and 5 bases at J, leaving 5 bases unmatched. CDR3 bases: TGTGCCAGCAGCGTCCTAGCGGGAGATGAAGATACGCAGTATTTT. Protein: CASSVLAGDEDTQYF.

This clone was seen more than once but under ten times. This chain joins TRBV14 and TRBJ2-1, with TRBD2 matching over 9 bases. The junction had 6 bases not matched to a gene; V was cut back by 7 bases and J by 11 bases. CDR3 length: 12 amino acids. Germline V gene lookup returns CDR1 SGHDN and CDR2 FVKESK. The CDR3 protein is CASKKAGGQQFF. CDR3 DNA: TGTGCCAGCAAGAAAGCGGGAGGCCAGCAGTTCTTC. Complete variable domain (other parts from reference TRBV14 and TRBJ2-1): EAGVTQFPSHSVIEKGQTVTLRCDPISGHDNLYWYRRVMGKEIKFLLHFVKESKQDESGMPNNRFLAERTGGTYSTLKVQPAELEDSGVYFCASKKAGGQQFFGPGTRLTVL.

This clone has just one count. The CDR3 region is CASSLRGEGREKLFF. The DNA for the CDR3 is TGCGCCAGCAGCCTCAGAGGGGAGGGGAGGGAAAAACTGTTTTTT. The chain has TRBV4-1 and TRBJ1-4; D may be TRBD1 (5 bases). Between the trimmed V and J ends, which lost 4 bases and 8 bases, there was a span of 17 bases. Germline assignment: CDR1 MGHRA and CDR2 YSYEKL. The CDR3 runs to 15 residues.

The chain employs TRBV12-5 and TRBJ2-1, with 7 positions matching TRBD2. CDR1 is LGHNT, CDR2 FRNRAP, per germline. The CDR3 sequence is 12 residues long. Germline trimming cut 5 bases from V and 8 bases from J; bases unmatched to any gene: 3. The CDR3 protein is CASGTGGDEQFF. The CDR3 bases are TGTGCTAGTGGTACTGGGGGGGATGAGCAGTTCTTC.

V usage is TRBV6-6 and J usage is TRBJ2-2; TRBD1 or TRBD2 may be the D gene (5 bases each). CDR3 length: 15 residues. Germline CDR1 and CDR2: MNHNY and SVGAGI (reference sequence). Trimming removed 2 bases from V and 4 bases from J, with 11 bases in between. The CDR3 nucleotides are TGTGCCAGCAGTTACAAGCGAGGGGTCACCGGGGAGCTGTTTTTT. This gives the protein CASSYKRGVTGELFF.

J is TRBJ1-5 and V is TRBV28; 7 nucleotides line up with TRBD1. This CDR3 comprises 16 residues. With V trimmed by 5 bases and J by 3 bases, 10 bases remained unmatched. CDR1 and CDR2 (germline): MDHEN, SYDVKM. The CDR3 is CASSLTGPSDNQPQHF. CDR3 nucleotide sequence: TGTGCCAGCAGTCTGACAGGGCCCTCCGACAATCAGCCCCAGCATTTT.

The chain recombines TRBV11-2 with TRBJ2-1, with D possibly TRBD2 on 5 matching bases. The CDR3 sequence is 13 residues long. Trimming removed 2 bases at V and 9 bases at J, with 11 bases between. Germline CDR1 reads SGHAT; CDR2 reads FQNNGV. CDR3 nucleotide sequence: TGTGCCAGCAGCTTATCTCCCGGGATTGAGCAGTTCTTC. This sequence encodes CASSLSPGIEQFF. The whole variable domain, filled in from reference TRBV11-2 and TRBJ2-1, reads EAGVAQSPRYKIIEKRQSVAFWCNPISGHATLYWYQQILGQGPKLLIQFQNNGVVDDSQLPKDRFSAERLKGVDSTLKIQPAKLEDSAVYLCASSLSPGIEQFFGPGTRLTVL.

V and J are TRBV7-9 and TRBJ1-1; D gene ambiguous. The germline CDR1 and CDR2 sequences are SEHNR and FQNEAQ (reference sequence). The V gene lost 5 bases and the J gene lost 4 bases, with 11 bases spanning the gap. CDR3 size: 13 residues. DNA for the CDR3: TGTGCCAGCAGCCCCCGCGGAGGCACTGAAGCTTTCTTT. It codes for CASSPRGGTEAFF.

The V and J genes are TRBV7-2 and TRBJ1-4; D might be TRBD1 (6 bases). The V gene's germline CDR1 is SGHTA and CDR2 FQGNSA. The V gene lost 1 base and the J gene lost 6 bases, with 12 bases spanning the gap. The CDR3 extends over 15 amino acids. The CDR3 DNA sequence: TGTGCCAGCAGCTTAGTGGGGGCGAGGGATGAAAAACTGTTTTTT. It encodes CASSLVGARDEKLFF.

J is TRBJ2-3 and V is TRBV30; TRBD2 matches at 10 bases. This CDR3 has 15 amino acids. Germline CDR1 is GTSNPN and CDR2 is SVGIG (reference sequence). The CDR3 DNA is TGTGCGTTGAGCGGGAGGGAGATTAGCACAGATACGCAGTATTTT. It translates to CALSGREISTDTQYF.

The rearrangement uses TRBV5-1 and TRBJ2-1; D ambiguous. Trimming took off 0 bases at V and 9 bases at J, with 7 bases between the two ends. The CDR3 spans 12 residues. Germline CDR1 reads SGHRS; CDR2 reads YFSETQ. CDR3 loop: CASSLAGIEQFF. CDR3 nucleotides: TGCGCCAGCAGCTTGGCGGGCATTGAGCAGTTCTTC.

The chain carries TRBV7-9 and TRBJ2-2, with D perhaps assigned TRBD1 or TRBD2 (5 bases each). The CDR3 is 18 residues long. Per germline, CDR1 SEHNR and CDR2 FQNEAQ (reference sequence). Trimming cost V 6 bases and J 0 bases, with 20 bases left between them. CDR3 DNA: TGTGCCAGCAGACGCTTTGTGTGGGGGAAATCGAACACCGGGGAGCTGTTTTTT. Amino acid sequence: CASRRFVWGKSNTGELFF.